This TCR beta chain is drawn from a study of blood T cell repertoires in COVID-19. Notes on this clone: A read error may account for a junction end that differs from germline.

Data came from immunoSEQ multiplex PCR; TCRdb stores just in-frame clones and leaves some out. The table includes 220,000 or so clones, around 87% detected once. This TCR derives from a man aged 25-45 years who had been exposed to COVID-19. Sequencing was carried out using PBMCs or T cells enriched from blood (not recorded which).

CDR3 residues: CASSIAGGHEQYF. The DNA for the CDR3 is TGTGCCAGCAGCATAGCGGGGGGGCACGAGCAGTACTTC. This rearrangement joins TRBV7-9 to TRBJ2-7, with 11 bases that match TRBD2. CDR1 and CDR2 from the germline V gene are SEHNR and FQNEAQ (reference sequence). This CDR3 has 13 residues.